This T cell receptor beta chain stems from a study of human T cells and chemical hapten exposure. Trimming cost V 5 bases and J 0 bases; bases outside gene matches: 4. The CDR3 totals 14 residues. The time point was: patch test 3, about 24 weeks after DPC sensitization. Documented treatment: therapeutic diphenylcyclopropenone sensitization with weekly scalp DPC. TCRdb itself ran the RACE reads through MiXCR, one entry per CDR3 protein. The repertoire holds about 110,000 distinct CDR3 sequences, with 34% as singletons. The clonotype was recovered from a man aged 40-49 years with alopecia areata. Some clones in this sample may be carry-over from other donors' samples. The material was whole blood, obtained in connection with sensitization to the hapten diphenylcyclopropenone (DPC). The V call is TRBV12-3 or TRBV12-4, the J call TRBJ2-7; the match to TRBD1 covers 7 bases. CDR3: CASSGQASSYEQYF. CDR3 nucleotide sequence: TGTGCCAGCAGTGGACAGGCGAGCTCCTACGAGCAGTACTTC.